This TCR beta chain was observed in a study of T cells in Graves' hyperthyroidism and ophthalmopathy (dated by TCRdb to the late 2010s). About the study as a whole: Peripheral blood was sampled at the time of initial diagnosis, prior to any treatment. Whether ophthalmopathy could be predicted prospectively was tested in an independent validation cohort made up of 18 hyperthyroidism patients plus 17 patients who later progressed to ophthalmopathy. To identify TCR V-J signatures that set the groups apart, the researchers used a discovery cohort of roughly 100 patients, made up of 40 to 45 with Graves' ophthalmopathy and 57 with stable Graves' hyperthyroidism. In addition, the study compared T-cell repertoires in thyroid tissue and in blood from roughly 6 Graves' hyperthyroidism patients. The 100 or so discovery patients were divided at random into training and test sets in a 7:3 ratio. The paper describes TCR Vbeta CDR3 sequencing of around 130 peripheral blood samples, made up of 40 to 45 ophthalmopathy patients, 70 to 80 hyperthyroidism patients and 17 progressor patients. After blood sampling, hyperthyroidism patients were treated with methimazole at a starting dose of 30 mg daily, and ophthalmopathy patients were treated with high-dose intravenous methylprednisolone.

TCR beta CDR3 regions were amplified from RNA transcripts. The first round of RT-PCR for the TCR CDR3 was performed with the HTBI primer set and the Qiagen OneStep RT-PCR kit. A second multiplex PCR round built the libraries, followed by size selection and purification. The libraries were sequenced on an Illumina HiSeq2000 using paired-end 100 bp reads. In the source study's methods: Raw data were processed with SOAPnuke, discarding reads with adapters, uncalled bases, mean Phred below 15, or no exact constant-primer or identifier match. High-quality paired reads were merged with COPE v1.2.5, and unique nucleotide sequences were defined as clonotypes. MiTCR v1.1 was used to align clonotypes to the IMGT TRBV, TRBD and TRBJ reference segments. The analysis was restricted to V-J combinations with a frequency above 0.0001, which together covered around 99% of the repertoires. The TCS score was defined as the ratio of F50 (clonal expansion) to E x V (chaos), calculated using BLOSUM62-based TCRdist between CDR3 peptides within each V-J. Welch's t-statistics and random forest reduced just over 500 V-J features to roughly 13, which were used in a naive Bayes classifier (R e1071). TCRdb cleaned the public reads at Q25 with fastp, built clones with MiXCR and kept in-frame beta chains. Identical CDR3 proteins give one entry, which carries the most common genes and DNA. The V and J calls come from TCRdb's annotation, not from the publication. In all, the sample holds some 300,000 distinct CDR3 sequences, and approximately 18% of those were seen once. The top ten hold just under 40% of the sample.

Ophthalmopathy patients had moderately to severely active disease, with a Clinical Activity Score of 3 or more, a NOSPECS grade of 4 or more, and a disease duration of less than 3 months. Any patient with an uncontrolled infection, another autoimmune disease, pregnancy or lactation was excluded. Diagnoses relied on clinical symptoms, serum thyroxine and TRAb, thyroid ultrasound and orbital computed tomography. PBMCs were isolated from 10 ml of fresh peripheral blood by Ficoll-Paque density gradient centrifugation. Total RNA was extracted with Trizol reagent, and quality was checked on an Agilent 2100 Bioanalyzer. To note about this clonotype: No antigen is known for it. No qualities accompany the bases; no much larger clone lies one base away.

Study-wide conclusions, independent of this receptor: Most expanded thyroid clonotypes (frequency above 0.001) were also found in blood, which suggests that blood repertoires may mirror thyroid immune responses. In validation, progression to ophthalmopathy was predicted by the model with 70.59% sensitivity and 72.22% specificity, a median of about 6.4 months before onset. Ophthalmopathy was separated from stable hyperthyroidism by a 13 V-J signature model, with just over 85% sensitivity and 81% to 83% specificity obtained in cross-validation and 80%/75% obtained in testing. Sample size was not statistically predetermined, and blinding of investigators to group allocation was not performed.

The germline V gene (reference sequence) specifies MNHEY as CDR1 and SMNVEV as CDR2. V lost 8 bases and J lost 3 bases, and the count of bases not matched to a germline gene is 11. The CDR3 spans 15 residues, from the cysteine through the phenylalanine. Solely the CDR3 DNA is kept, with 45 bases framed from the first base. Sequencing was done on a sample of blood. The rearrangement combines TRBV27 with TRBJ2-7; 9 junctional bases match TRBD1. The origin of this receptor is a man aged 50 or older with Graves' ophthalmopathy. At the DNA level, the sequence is TGTGCCAGCGCTCCACTCCGGACAGGGGTCTACGAGCAGTACTTC. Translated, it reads CASAPLRTGVYEQYF.